One and the same sample provided the 26 T cell receptor beta chains below, sequenced in a study of neurological immune-mediated disorders. TCRdb independently ran MiXCR on the 5' RACE reads; one entry per CDR3 protein. The sample yields 20,000 to 30,000 distinct CDR3 sequences, 2% to 2.5% seen once. Specimen: PBMCs. The receptor set was obtained from a woman in her forties or fifties with multiple sclerosis.

This clonotype appeared a few times. The CDR3, as DNA: TGTGCCAGCAGTTACTCGAAGGGAGAGAACACTGAAGCTTTCTTT. Amino acid sequence: CASSYSKGENTEAFF. The V and J genes are TRBV6-5 and TRBJ1-1; no clear D gene. The V end lost 0 bases, the J end lost 1 base, and 9 bases lay between the germline ends. Germline CDR1 and CDR2: MNHEY and SVGAGI. CDR3 length equals 15 residues.

This clonotype was counted ten times or more. The rearrangement joins TRBV20-1 to TRBJ1-1; 8 bases map to TRBD1. CDR1 is DFQATT, CDR2 SNEGSKA, per germline (reference sequence). The CDR3 spans 15 residues. Trimming cost V 7 bases and J 4 bases; bases outside gene matches: 14. CDR3 coding DNA: TGCAGTGGGAGACGGGACAGGTTAGGGAGCACTGAAGCTTTCTTT. Encoded protein: CSGRRDRLGSTEAFF.

Many counts were recorded for this clonotype. The gene calls are TRBV20-1 and TRBJ1-4; maybe TRBD1 (6 bases). From germline, CDR1 is DFQATT and CDR2 SNEGSKA (reference sequence). Trimming removed 4 bases from V and 5 bases from J, with 11 bases in between. The CDR3 is made up of 13 amino acids. The CDR3 DNA is TGCAGTGCTAAGGGCCAGGGGAATGAAAAACTGTTTTTT. This translates into CSAKGQGNEKLFF.

This clonotype has a count of ten or more. This rearrangement joins TRBV20-1 to TRBJ2-7; 8 positions agree with TRBD1. This CDR3 contains 12 residues. Germline V gene sequence: CDR1 DFQATT, CDR2 SNEGSKA (reference sequence). Germline trimming cut 6 bases from V and 3 bases from J; bases unmatched to any gene: 4. CDR3 sequence (DNA): TGCAGTGCCCTAGACAGGGGCTACGAGCAGTACTTC. Translation: CSALDRGYEQYF.

This clonotype came up many times. The V gene is TRBV7-6, the J gene TRBJ1-4; D remains ambiguous. This CDR3 has 18 amino acids. Germline CDR1 SGHVS, CDR2 FNYEAQ. V lost 5 bases and J 0 bases, leaving 19 bases between the germline ends. This CDR3 reads CASSPLTRIDSTNEKLFF. The CDR3 DNA reads as TGTGCCAGCAGCCCCCTTACGCGGATAGATTCAACTAATGAAAAACTGTTTTTT.

The sample holds many counts of this clonotype. An end of the junction does not agree with germline; a read error may underlie this. The CDR3 loop is CASSWSGGAQNF. CDR3 coding DNA: TGTGCCAGCAGTTGGAGCGGGGGGGCCCAGAATTTT. The genes are TRBV12-3 or TRBV12-4 and TRBJ1-5; possible D gene TRBD1, 6 bases. The CDR3 extends over 12 amino acids.

The J gene is TRBJ2-4, the V gene TRBV7-3, with TRBD1 identical over 9 bases. Germline V lookup: CDR1 SGHTA, CDR2 FQGTGA. The CDR3 has 17 amino acids. The junction had 6 bases not matched to a gene; V was cut back by 2 bases and J by 1 base. This chain's CDR3 is CASSLETGGFAKNIQYF. The CDR3 nucleotides read TGTGCCAGCAGCTTAGAGACAGGGGGTTTTGCCAAAAACATTCAGTACTTC.

The chain recombines TRBV19 with TRBJ2-3; D not resolved. Looked up from germline, CDR1 is LNHDA and CDR2 is SQIVND (reference sequence). This CDR3 has 14 amino acids. V dropped 2 bases and J dropped 0 bases, with 6 bases sitting between them. The CDR3 is CASSIWGSTDTQYF. The CDR3 DNA is TGTGCCAGTAGTATATGGGGTAGCACAGATACGCAGTATTTT.

This clonotype came up many times. V and J are TRBV9 and TRBJ1-2, with 8 bases identical to TRBD1. The junction had 18 bases not matched to a gene; V was cut back by 1 base and J by 4 bases. The germline V gene encodes CDR1 SGDLS and CDR2 YYNGEE. This CDR3 comprises 19 residues. The CDR3 DNA follows: TGTGCCAGCAGCGTACTGTTTGAGGACAGGGCGAGGGGTAGCTATGGCTACACCTTC. Its protein product is CASSVLFEDRARGSYGYTF.

At least ten counts were recorded for this clonotype. V is TRBV7-2 and J is TRBJ2-2; no reliable D call. Germline assignment: CDR1 SGHTA and CDR2 FQGNSA. This CDR3 region has 13 residues. Trimming took 0 bases from V and 9 from J, leaving 8 bases between them. The DNA of the CDR3 is TGTGCCAGCAGCTTAGCGCTTGGGAGGGAGCTGTTTTTT. Translation gives CASSLALGRELFF.

This clonotype was detected ten times or more. The V gene is TRBV20-1, the J gene TRBJ1-3; D perhaps matches TRBD1 (5 bases). The CDR3 is 16 residues long. Germline CDR1 DFQATT, CDR2 SNEGSKA (reference sequence). With 6 bases removed from V and 0 bases from J, the gap between germline ends came to 18 bases. The chain's CDR3 is CSALPTQGASGNTIYF. CDR3 DNA sequence: TGCAGTGCCCTTCCCACTCAAGGGGCCTCTGGAAACACCATATATTTT.

This clonotype was picked up many times. The rearrangement uses TRBV5-1 and TRBJ2-1; D gene uncertain. Trimming left V 0 bases short and J 0 bases short, with 13 bases between. The CDR3 is made up of 17 amino acids. Germline V gene lookup returns CDR1 SGHRS and CDR2 YFSETQ. CDR3 DNA sequence: TGCGCCAGCAGCTTGGGGCCCCCGGTTTCCTCCTACAATGAGCAGTTCTTC. This codes for CASSLGPPVSSYNEQFF.

This clonotype appeared many times. The chain uses TRBV20-1 and TRBJ2-1, with 12 bases that match TRBD2. Germline lookup yields CDR1 DFQATT and CDR2 SNEGSKA (reference sequence). This CDR3 region has 17 residues. V shed 4 bases, J shed 1 base, and the junction held 8 bases outside the gene matches. The CDR3 nucleotides read TGCAGTGCTACATCTAGCGGGGGGGCTTCGTCCTACAATGAGCAGTTCTTC. This codes for CSATSSGGASSYNEQFF.

This clonotype occurred many times. This sequence joins TRBV5-1 and TRBJ1-1; D ambiguous. The CDR3 has 14 amino acids. Trimming took 4 bases from V and 4 from J, leaving 14 bases between them. Germline V CDR1 and CDR2: SGHRS, YFSETQ. The DNA for the CDR3 is TGCGCCAGCAGCGCGGAATACGGTATCACTGAAGCTTTCTTT. Protein sequence: CASSAEYGITEAFF.

This clonotype showed up many times. V gene TRBV4-1 combines with J gene TRBJ2-2; a possible D gene is TRBD1 (5 bases). Trimming cost V 2 bases and J 0 bases, with 10 bases left between them. Germline V gene lookup returns CDR1 MGHRA and CDR2 YSYEKL. The CDR3 is made up of 16 amino acids. For the CDR3, the DNA is TGCGCCAGCAGCCAAAGGACACCAGCGAACACCGGGGAGCTGTTTTTT. Protein sequence: CASSQRTPANTGELFF.

Ten or more counts support this clonotype. This chain joins TRBV20-1 and TRBJ1-2; the D gene is possibly TRBD1 (6 bases). Germline V lookup: CDR1 DFQATT, CDR2 SNEGSKA (reference sequence). This CDR3 has 14 residues. Trimming stripped 4 bases from V and 1 base from J, with 13 bases between. The CDR3 nucleotides are TGCAGTGCTAAACCCCCGGACAGTAACTATGGCTACACCTTC. Protein product: CSAKPPDSNYGYTF.

The chain is built from TRBV20-1 and TRBJ2-2; TRBD1 or TRBD2 may be the D gene (5 bases each). Germline V gene lookup returns CDR1 DFQATT and CDR2 SNEGSKA (reference sequence). The CDR3 totals 13 residues. Trimming removed 4 bases from V and 2 bases from J, with 8 bases in between. CDR3 in amino acids: CSANRDNTGELFF. In DNA form, the CDR3 reads TGCAGTGCTAACCGGGACAACACCGGGGAGCTGTTTTTT.

This clonotype was recorded at least ten times. The genes are TRBV7-2 and TRBJ1-1; 7 bases fit TRBD1. V was clipped by 0 bases and J by 0 bases; unmatched bases: 7. CDR3 size: 17 residues. In germline, CDR1 is SGHTA, CDR2 FQGNSA. This CDR3 is CASSLATGRRMNTEAFF. The CDR3 DNA reads TGTGCCAGCAGCTTAGCGACAGGGCGGAGGATGAACACTGAAGCTTTCTTT.

Ten or more counts support this clonotype. The chain couples TRBV9 to TRBJ1-4; the D gene is possibly TRBD1 (5 bases). Germline CDR1 and CDR2: SGDLS and YYNGEE. This CDR3 comprises 14 residues. V lost 2 bases and J lost 7, with 12 bases in between. CDR3 loop: CASSVQGASEKLFF. The CDR3 bases are TGTGCCAGCAGCGTTCAAGGGGCGAGTGAAAAACTGTTTTTT.

This clonotype was counted a few times. The chain couples TRBV7-6 to TRBJ2-3, with 10 bases fitting TRBD1. The CDR3 spans 16 residues. The trim removed 5 bases at V and 5 bases at J, leaving 10 bases unmatched. Per germline, CDR1 SGHVS and CDR2 FNYEAQ. The CDR3 spells CASSQPGTGAGDTQYF. CDR3 DNA: TGTGCCAGCAGCCAACCAGGGACAGGGGCCGGAGATACGCAGTATTTT.

This clonotype was counted at least ten times. This rearrangement joins TRBV20-1 to TRBJ1-1; 7 bases agree with TRBD1. After removal of 5 bases from V and 0 bases from J, the junction contained 12 bases not matched to a gene. Germline-derived CDR1 and CDR2 are DFQATT and SNEGSKA (reference sequence). CDR3 length: 16 amino acids. This CDR3 reads CSAFPLMTGMNTEAFF. For the CDR3, the DNA is TGCAGTGCTTTCCCTCTAATGACAGGGATGAACACTGAAGCTTTCTTT.

This clonotype was seen ten or more times. The J gene is TRBJ2-3, the V gene TRBV7-2; unclear D gene. This CDR3 comprises 15 residues. Germline CDR1 SGHTA, CDR2 FQGNSA. The V gene lost 5 bases and the J gene lost 6 bases, with 18 bases spanning the gap. DNA for the CDR3: TGTGCCAGCAGCGAAGTTTTCAGGAGTGGGGATACGCAGTATTTT. Protein: CASSEVFRSGDTQYF.

This clonotype was detected many times. V is TRBV20-1 and J is TRBJ1-1; D is possibly TRBD1 (6 bases). CDR1 is DFQATT, CDR2 SNEGSKA, per germline (reference sequence). The CDR3 contains 11 residues. The CDR3 DNA is TGCAGCGCCCACAGGGACACTGAAGCTTTCTTT. It specifies CSAHRDTEAFF.

This clonotype was seen ten or more times. CDR3 coding DNA: TGCAGCGTTGATCAAGCGGGAGTGGAGGAGACCCAGTACTTC. Protein product: CSVDQAGVEETQYF. V gene TRBV29-1 combines with J gene TRBJ2-5; TRBD2 aligns across 8 bases. The CDR3 is 14 amino acids. CDR1 is SQVTM, CDR2 ANQGSEA, per germline. Germline trimming cut 3 bases from V and 5 bases from J; bases unmatched to any gene: 8.

Many counts were recorded for this clonotype. The chain couples TRBV12-3 or TRBV12-4 to TRBJ1-2; TRBD1 might be the D (5 bases). The CDR3 length is 13 residues. Trimming removed 5 bases from V and 7 bases from J, with 14 bases in between. The CDR3 DNA is TGTGCCAGCAGTCGCGGGGGGGACGGTGGCTACACCTTC. This sequence encodes CASSRGGDGGYTF.

This chain links TRBV5-1 with TRBJ2-1; maybe TRBD2 (6 bases). V was clipped by 0 bases and J by 1 base, with 14 bases between them. CDR3 size: 17 residues. Per germline, CDR1 SGHRS and CDR2 YFSETQ. DNA of the CDR3: TGCGCCAGCAGCTTGGCCCTCCAGCGGGCATCCTACAATGAGCAGTTCTTC. Residues: CASSLALQRASYNEQFF.